This entry is about one T cell receptor (beta chain). Its antigen is unknown. No much larger clone exists at a distance of one base, and base qualities are not known. The CDR1 and CDR2 encoded by the germline V gene are SGDLS and YYNGEE. The CDR3 holds 15 amino acids from the cysteine to the phenylalanine. The sequence is cut down to CDR3 DNA, 45 bases in frame from base 1. For this chain, trimming is 10 bases at the V end and 4 bases at the J end, and the number of junction bases without a gene match is 14. The sample comes from a study of Tregs in tolerant kidney transplant recipients (dated by TCRdb to between 2018 and 2021). In terms of the full investigation: The study used TCRbeta sequencing to identify donor-specific regulatory T cells before combined kidney and bone marrow transplantation, then tracked those cells after transplant. The paper as a whole reports these results and caveats: For some patients, the PCR primers changed as time went on, which meant samples from those patients could not be compared with one another at the nucleotide level. The study was constrained by small patient numbers, and validation of the findings is required in larger populations and under other immunosuppression protocols. In tolerant patients, the expansion of donor-specific Tregs was greater than global Treg expansion, suggesting that the expansion was antigen-driven rather than nonspecific. The most biologically relevant and donor-specific TCRbeta repertoire appeared to be identified by expanding Tregs with activated donor B cells. Biological reproducibility was not directly assessed, although technical replication error appeared to be minimal.

Genomic DNA was extracted from sorted cells with the QIAGEN DNeasy Blood and Tissue Kit for TCRbeta CDR3 sequencing. Through immunoSEQ, high-throughput TCRbeta CDR3 sequencing was done commercially, including PCR amplification with internal controls and bias correction. In the paper's pipeline: Unique productive TCRbeta sequences were defined by CDR3 nucleotide sequence when primers matched and otherwise by CDR3 amino acid sequence together with Vbeta and Jbeta genes. To correct sorting error, sequences shared between sorted populations at a frequency ratio of 2:1 or less were removed; the rest were assigned to the higher population. A sequence was defined as donor-reactive if the sequence was expanded at least 5-fold in CFSE-low cells compared with unstimulated cells and had a frequency of at least 0.01% in CFSE-low cells. Jensen-Shannon divergence, calculated on the top 100 TCRbeta sequences ranked by frequency, was used to quantify repertoire divergence. For samples with multiple sequencing runs, sorting error was corrected in each run separately before the runs were combined. Sourced from immuneACCESS, this table was stored by TCRdb with only in-frame sequences that have V and J called. A share of the clones is absent; for the studies checked, an unresolved V gene accounts for under half, and the remainder has no known explanation. The V and J calls and the clone size are those of that table, but D and trimming were determined from the DNA. In this sample the table shows about 50,000 clones, 89% of which occur a single time. The ten largest clones add up to around 16% of the sample.

Related donors were used in the transplants with nonmyeloablative bone marrow transplantation, and mixed chimerism was transient in the human trials. Thawed PBMCs were FACS-sorted into unstimulated Tregs (CD4+CD25+CD127-), CD4+ non-Tregs (CD4+CD25-), CD4 cells and CD8 cells. The patients were a handful of recipients of combined kidney and bone marrow transplants from the ITN036ST trial, and samples were available only from these trial subjects. Healthy control blood was processed to PBMCs with a Ficoll density gradient and then cryopreserved, whereas patient PBMCs were collected both before and after transplant.

The chain couples TRBV9 to TRBJ2-3, with 8 middle bases fitting TRBD2. The source was CD8+ T cells from blood (PBMCs), collected 12 months after the transplant. This clonotype originated in a human patient who received a combined kidney and bone marrow transplant. Following a transplant, a fraction of the T cells may be traceable to the graft donor. The CDR3 region reads CASTPGGRRADTQYF. The nucleotides are TGTGCCTCGACCCCTGGCGGGAGGAGGGCAGATACGCAGTATTTT.